This T cell receptor (beta chain) was sequenced during a study of blood T cells in healthy people across ages (dated by TCRdb to the mid-2010s). With regard to the full study: In model experiments, roughly one uniquely barcoded TCR beta cDNA molecule per two T cells was captured by template switching. The study measured age-related changes in TCR beta repertoire diversity using deep sequencing normalized with unique cDNA molecular identifiers. The donors were divided into four age groups: young (average approximately 15 years), middle-aged (around 41), aged (about 61) and long-lived (about 84). To avoid experimental bias, donors of different ages were randomly spread across the sequencing lanes. For two donors (one aged 18 to 29 and one aged 80 or older), the study analyzed two additional independent replicas of 1 million unique cDNA reads from the same blood draw. Findings and caveats that apply to the study as a whole: Donor CMV infection status was unknown, potentially confounding age-related changes in expanded clonotypes. Observed TCR beta diversity per million T cells fell roughly linearly with age, and a significant reduction was already apparent by age roughly 40. Since profiling was done on bulk unsorted PBMCs, naive and antigen-experienced compartments could not be conclusively compared. Estimates of total diversity from one million sequenced T cells were regarded as lower bounds and underestimates. A strong correlation was found between observed TCR beta diversity and the percentage of naive T cells measured by flow cytometry. Compared with the aged group, the long-lived group had more naive CD4+ T cells, fewer expanded clones and increased TCR diversity, a pattern suggesting age selection.

This clonotype was detected many times. The target of this receptor is not known. The input lacks base qualities; no much larger clone sits a single base away. Systemically healthy Caucasian individuals from Russia, 39 in total and aged roughly 6 to 90 years, were included as donors. Each donor gave about 9.2 milliliters of peripheral blood, drawn into EDTA-treated Vacutainer tubes. PBMCs were isolated by Ficoll-Paque density-gradient centrifugation, with at least 6 million obtained per sample. Trizol reagent was used to extract total RNA from the PBMCs, yielding at least 5.5 micrograms per sample. Naive CD45RAhigh/CD27high T cell percentages were measured by flow cytometry on a PBMC aliquot from every donor. Library creation used 5' RACE. Sequencing took place on an Illumina HiSeq 2500. A second PCR of roughly 7 to 11 cycles was performed with a sample-barcoded 5' primer and a J-beta primer mix. A template-switch 5' adaptor carrying 12 random nucleotides introduced a unique molecular identifier onto each TCR beta cDNA molecule. Each sample yielded at least 2.5 million CDR3-containing paired-end reads. First-strand cDNA was synthesized from all RNA with the Mint cDNA synthesis kit, primed by a TRBC-specific oligonucleotide. All cDNA was treated with uracil-DNA glycosylase and then went through a first 18-cycle PCR with the universal primers M1SS and BC2_uni_R. On the study's bioinformatics: For normalization, 1 million high-quality reads, each with a distinct molecular identifier, were randomly selected from each sample. Reads with shared molecular identifiers were discarded instead of being binned into consensus sequences. MiTCR, set to a Q25 quality threshold and the strictest error-elimination algorithm, was used for CDR3 identification, clonotype clustering and error correction. A nonparametric unseen species model using Euler transformation provided a lower-bound estimate of total TCR beta diversity. TCRdb reworked the public reads: Q25 trimming with fastp, MiXCR clone assembly, productive beta chains retained. A single entry per CDR3 protein holds the most common genes and DNA from its merged rows. The authors' filters were not applied to this entry. Recorded for this sample are more than 550,000 distinct CDR3 sequences; about a fifth of them occurred a single time. Around a fifth of the sample is held by the ten biggest clonotypes.

The receptor was isolated from a man in his 70s in good health. The sample comprised blood.

The CDR3 loop reads CASSRGQTNYGYTF. In nucleotides, the sequence is TGTGCCAGCAGTAGGGGACAGACTAACTATGGCTACACCTTC. In this chain, TRBV6-6 is recombined with TRBJ1-2, and TRBD1 matches 7 of the central bases. The cysteine opens and the phenylalanine closes a CDR3 of 14 amino acids. The sequence is cut down to CDR3 DNA, 42 bases in frame from base 1. Trimming leaves V shorter by 5 bases and J shorter by 0 bases, with the junction holding 3 bases beyond the gene matches. For CDR1 and CDR2, the germline V gene (reference sequence) lists MNHNY and SVGAGI.